A single sample gave rise to the 7 T cell receptor beta chains below, sequenced in a study of blood T cell repertoires in COVID-19 (dated by TCRdb to 2018 to 2021). Libraries were constructed by the immunoSEQ multiplex PCR assay. Imported from immuneACCESS, the table was reduced by TCRdb to in-frame sequences with V and J called. These copies leave out some clones; in studies compared against another copy, an unresolved V gene accounts for under half, and the cause of the remainder is not known. The sample table shows 390,000 or so clones, and 90% are seen once. Jointly, the top ten make up around 7% of the sample. Sequencing was performed on peripheral blood. These TCRs come from a man younger than 35 with active or convalescent COVID-19.

The chain joins TRBV6-5 to TRBJ1-4, with D tentatively TRBD1 (5 bases). The germline gives CDR1 MNHEY, CDR2 SVGAGI. Trimming cost V 0 bases and J 8 bases, with 7 bases left between them. The CDR3 is 13 amino acids. CDR3 sequence reads: CASSYSGGEKLFF. CDR3 bases: TGTGCCAGCAGTTACTCGGGGGGAGAAAAACTGTTTTTT.

This clone was seen a single time. The V call is TRBV7-2, the J call TRBJ2-7, with D perhaps TRBD1 (5 bases). Trimming cost V 4 bases and J 3 bases, with 10 bases left between them. CDR1 and CDR2 (germline): SGHTA, FQGNSA. The CDR3 spans 13 residues. CDR3 protein: CASSSTQGYEQYF. The CDR3 DNA is TGTGCCAGCAGCTCCACGCAGGGCTACGAGCAGTACTTC.

This sequence joins TRBV5-1 and TRBJ2-3; 10 positions agree with TRBD2. Germline trimming cut 0 bases from V and 5 bases from J; bases unmatched to any gene: 6. Germline V gene data show CDR1 as SGHRS and CDR2 as YFSETQ. The length of the CDR3 is 16 residues. CDR3 amino acids: CASSLGSSGSGDTQYF. The CDR3 nucleotides read TGCGCCAGCAGCTTGGGGTCTAGCGGGAGCGGAGATACGCAGTATTTT.

J is TRBJ2-7 and V is TRBV30, with 7 positions matching TRBD1. After removal of 6 bases from V and 1 base from J, the junction contained 9 bases not matched to a gene. CDR1 and CDR2 (germline): GTSNPN, SVGIG (reference sequence). This CDR3 comprises 14 residues. CDR3 protein: CACIPDRTSYEQYF. CDR3 in DNA: TGTGCCTGTATCCCGGACAGGACTTCCTACGAGCAGTACTTC.

The chain has TRBV7-9 and TRBJ1-2; D is uncertain. Trimming stripped 1 base from V and 0 bases from J, with 6 bases between. This CDR3 region has 14 residues. Per germline, CDR1 SEHNR and CDR2 FQNEAQ (reference sequence). CDR3 in DNA: TGTGCCAGCAGCTTAGACCTATCTAACTATGGCTACACCTTC. Amino acids: CASSLDLSNYGYTF.

This clone was recorded a few times. The chain joins TRBV19 to TRBJ2-2; the D gene is possibly TRBD1 (5 bases). Trimming took 1 base from V and 4 from J, leaving 10 bases between them. The CDR3 is made up of 15 amino acids. Germline V gene lookup returns CDR1 LNHDA and CDR2 SQIVND (reference sequence). The CDR3 is CASSIVGASTGELFF. In nucleotides, the CDR3 is TGTGCCAGTAGTATAGTTGGGGCGAGCACCGGGGAGCTGTTTTTT.

V usage is TRBV19 and J usage is TRBJ2-1, with 7 positions matching TRBD2. CDR1 LNHDA and CDR2 SQIVND come from the germline V gene (reference sequence). The CDR3 totals 15 residues. J was trimmed by 8 bases and V by 3 bases; bases with no gene match: 10. CDR3 sequence (DNA): TGTGCCAGTAGTATGGGAGGGAAATTCAACGATGAGCAGTTCTTC. It encodes CASSMGGKFNDEQFF.